This T cell receptor beta chain originates from a study of shared T cell receptors in the human thymus. Using immunoSEQ multiplex PCR, the repertoire was profiled, and TCRdb retains in-frame clones only, with some absent. The repertoire holds hundreds of thousands of clones, with roughly 86% as singletons. The CDR3 spans 15 residues. With 4 bases clipped from V and 3 bases from J, the junction kept 7 bases outside the gene matches. Germline CDR1 and CDR2: GTSNPN and SVGIG (reference sequence). The same sample was also used in a study of human thymus T cells. That study adds: Thymic repertoires of unrelated individuals were reported in related research to overlap highly.

The receptor comes from a boy in the first two years of life with a congenital heart defect. V usage is TRBV30 and J usage is TRBJ1-5; TRBD1 agrees at 9 bases. Material: thymocytes. The CDR3: CAWTSGQGPNQPQHF. The DNA for the CDR3 is TGTGCCTGGACCTCGGGACAGGGACCCAATCAGCCCCAGCATTTT.